Shown below are 23 T cell receptor beta chains from a single sample sequenced in a study of T cells in Graves' hyperthyroidism and ophthalmopathy (dated by TCRdb to the late 2010s). The library was produced with multiplex PCR. Sequencing took place on an Illumina HiSeq 2000. The TCR beta CDR3 regions were amplified from RNA transcripts. A first-round RT-PCR of the TCR CDR3 used the HTBI primer set with the Qiagen OneStep RT-PCR kit. TCRdb cleaned the public reads at Q25 with fastp, built clones with MiXCR and kept in-frame beta chains. Rows are unified per CDR3 protein, each entry keeping the most common DNA and genes. Across this sample there are around 610,000 distinct CDR3 sequences, with about 14% seen only once. The ten most abundant clones make up approximately 4.3% of the sample. Material for sequencing was blood. The receptors were gathered from a woman aged 40 to 49 with Graves' ophthalmopathy.

This clonotype came up a few times. The junction differs from germline at one of its ends, possibly a read error. CDR3 bases: TGTGCCAGCGAGAGAGGCCTCTTGGCGAACTCCGGGGAGCTGTTTTTT. Encoded protein: CASERGLLANSGELFF. This chain uses TRBV28 with TRBJ2-2; D is unclear. The CDR3 totals 16 residues. The germline gives CDR1 MDHEN, CDR2 SYDVKM. The whole variable domain, remainder taken from reference TRBV28 and TRBJ2-2, is DVKVTQSSRYLVKRTGEKVFLECVQDMDHENMFWYRQDPGLGLRLIYFSYDVKMKEKGDIPEGYSVSREKKERFSLILESASTNQTSMYLCASERGLLANSGELFFGEGSRLTVL.

This clonotype showed up many times. The CDR3 reads CASSRHSSYEQYF. CDR3 sequence (DNA): TGTGCCAGCAGCCGACATTCCTCCTACGAGCAGTACTTC. This chain joins TRBV5-6 and TRBJ2-7; unclear D gene. Trimming left V 4 bases short and J 0 bases short, with 8 bases between. CDR3 length: 13 amino acids. The germline CDR1 and CDR2 sequences are SGHDT and YYEEEE.

The chain combines TRBV24-1 with TRBJ2-4; D is unresolved. This CDR3 comprises 13 residues. CDR1 is KGHDR and CDR2 is SFDVKD in the germline V gene. Between the trimmed V and J ends, which lost 5 bases and 5 bases, there was a span of 9 bases. In DNA, the CDR3 is TGTGCCACCAGTGCCCCGGCAGAAAACATTCAGTACTTC. Amino acid sequence: CATSAPAENIQYF.

In this sample, this clonotype turned up many times. The chain links TRBV5-4 to TRBJ2-7; D not certain. CDR1 and CDR2 from the germline V gene are SGHNT and YYREEE (reference sequence). The CDR3 is made up of 12 amino acids. Trimming pared 5 bases from V and 6 bases from J, leaving 12 bases between. The CDR3 nucleotides read TGTGCCAGCAGAAACCTCGAGTCCGAGCAGTACTTC. Its translation: CASRNLESEQYF.

Many counts were recorded for this clonotype. The chain joins TRBV19 to TRBJ2-2, with D uncertain. CDR1 and CDR2 from the germline V gene are LNHDA and SQIVND (reference sequence). The CDR3 loop spans 16 amino acids. Trimming shortened V by 3 bases and J by 4 bases, and 15 bases separated the two germline ends. The CDR3, as DNA: TGTGCCAGTAGTATCAGCCTACATAGGTTCACCGGGGAGCTGTTTTTT. Translating gives CASSISLHRFTGELFF.

This clonotype was observed at least ten times. The rearrangement joins TRBV12-3 or TRBV12-4 to TRBJ2-2; TRBD1 matches 10 bases. With V trimmed by 7 bases and J by 7 bases, 6 bases remained unmatched. This CDR3 spans 14 amino acids. Written as DNA, the CDR3 is TGTGCCAGCACCTGGGACAGGGGAGACGGGGAGCTGTTTTTT. Encoded protein: CASTWDRGDGELFF.

This sequence joins TRBV5-6 and TRBJ1-1; D not certain. The CDR3 contains 13 residues. The germline V gene encodes CDR1 SGHDT and CDR2 YYEEEE. Trimming removed 3 bases at V and 6 bases at J, with 12 bases between. In DNA, the CDR3 is TGTGCCAGCAGCTGGACTGGGCGGGCTGAAGCTTTCTTT. Translating it yields CASSWTGRAEAFF.

The chain is built from TRBV7-9 and TRBJ2-5; a possible D gene is TRBD2 (5 bases). The CDR3 has 14 amino acids. Germline V gene data show CDR1 as SEHNR and CDR2 as FQNEAQ (reference sequence). The V end lost 6 bases, the J end lost 8 bases, and 19 bases lay between the germline ends. The CDR3 region has the DNA TGTGCCAGCAGTCCCGAGGACGCCCGGGAAACCCAGTACTTC. This codes for CASSPEDARETQYF.

The V and J genes are TRBV6-1 and TRBJ2-7; D perhaps matches TRBD1 (5 bases). V was shortened by 2 bases and J by 2 bases, with 10 bases between the two germline ends. The CDR3 is 14 amino acids. Germline CDR1 and CDR2: MNHNS and SASEGT. The chain's CDR3 is CASSERAGPYEQYF. The CDR3 DNA is TGTGCCAGCAGTGAAAGGGCAGGGCCCTACGAGCAGTACTTC.

There are many counts of this clonotype. The chain uses TRBV27 and TRBJ1-2; 8 nucleotides match TRBD1. The CDR3 runs 15 residues. Germline loops: CDR1 MNHEY, CDR2 SMNVEV (reference sequence). Trimming cost V 2 bases and J 5 bases; bases outside gene matches: 7. CDR3 DNA: TGTGCCAGCAGTTTAGCGCAGCAGGGGGCGTATGGCTACACCTTC. Translated: CASSLAQQGAYGYTF.

This clonotype was detected ten times or more. The rearrangement links TRBV11-2 to TRBJ2-5; 10 nucleotides match TRBD1. The germline CDR1 and CDR2 sequences are SGHAT and FQNNGV. CDR3 size: 15 residues. V lost 6 bases, J lost 3 bases, and 7 bases stayed unmatched. CDR3: CASRVGQGSEETQYF. As DNA, the CDR3 is TGTGCCAGCAGGGTGGGACAGGGGTCCGAAGAGACCCAGTACTTC.

A few counts support this clonotype. This chain links TRBV12-3 or TRBV12-4 with TRBJ2-2; 7 bases align to TRBD1. V lost 3 bases and J lost 0; bases outside the gene matches: 4. The CDR3 has 16 amino acids. CDR3 DNA sequence: TGTGCCAGCAGTTTCACCGGGACAGCGAACACCGGGGAGCTGTTTTTT. Its protein product is CASSFTGTANTGELFF.

This clonotype was seen ten or more times. This sequence joins TRBV28 and TRBJ2-3; a possible D gene is TRBD1 (5 bases). This CDR3 spans 16 amino acids. The V end lost 10 bases, the J end lost 2 bases, and 22 bases lay between the germline ends. Germline lookup yields CDR1 MDHEN and CDR2 SYDVKM. The DNA for the CDR3 is TGTGCCACCGAAAGGGGAACGACTCCGCTCACAGATACGCAGTATTTT. It codes for CATERGTTPLTDTQYF.

This clonotype was observed at least ten times. The V gene is TRBV20-1, the J gene TRBJ2-1; 10 positions match TRBD2. Germline lookup yields CDR1 DFQATT and CDR2 SNEGSKA (reference sequence). CDR3 size: 15 residues. V lost 1 base and J lost 3; bases outside the gene matches: 3. CDR3 amino acids: CSARAASGSYNEQFF. CDR3 nucleotide sequence: TGCAGTGCTAGAGCAGCTAGCGGGAGCTACAATGAGCAGTTCTTC.

The gene calls are TRBV11-2 and TRBJ1-2, with a weak D call TRBD1 (6 bases). The length of the CDR3 is 18 residues. CDR1 and CDR2 (germline): SGHAT, FQNNGV. V lost 7 bases and J 0 bases, leaving 24 bases between the germline ends. In DNA, the CDR3 is TGTGCCAGCACCCCTTCTGTGGGCAGGGGCCTAACTAACTATGGCTACACCTTC. Translated: CASTPSVGRGLTNYGYTF.

Only one count was recorded for this clonotype. The rearrangement uses TRBV6-5 and TRBJ1-4; 7 nucleotides line up with TRBD1. This CDR3 has 14 residues. J gave up 5 bases and V 4 bases, and 4 bases lay outside the gene matches. Germline-derived CDR1 and CDR2 are MNHEY and SVGAGI. The CDR3 protein is CASSWTGRNEKLFF. CDR3 DNA: TGTGCCAGCAGTTGGACAGGCCGGAATGAAAAACTGTTTTTT.

The chain uses TRBV6-2 or TRBV6-3 and TRBJ2-2, with 8 bases fitting TRBD2. After removal of 5 bases from V and 4 bases from J, the junction contained 15 bases not matched to a gene. Germline-derived CDR1 and CDR2 are MNHEY and SVGEGT. This CDR3 has 18 residues. CDR3 in amino acids: CASSTEAGALSGTGELFF. In nucleotides, the CDR3 is TGTGCCAGCAGTACTGAAGCGGGAGCTTTGTCGGGCACCGGGGAGCTGTTTTTT.

This clonotype appeared many times. CDR3 bases: TGTGCCAGCAGCCGTTCAGTAGGGACCATCACCGGGGAGCTGTTTTTT. This translates into CASSRSVGTITGELFF. The rearrangement joins TRBV6-5 to TRBJ2-2; the D call may be TRBD1 or TRBD2 (5 bases each). CDR3 length: 16 amino acids. Trimming took off 6 bases at V and 4 bases at J, with 18 bases between the two ends. The germline V gene has CDR1 MNHEY and CDR2 SVGAGI.

This clonotype was seen ten or more times. The gene calls are TRBV27 and TRBJ1-1; D is ambiguous. Trimming removed 3 bases at V and 1 base at J, with 9 bases between. The germline CDR1 and CDR2 sequences are MNHEY and SMNVEV (reference sequence). The CDR3 runs 14 residues. CDR3 sequence: CASSLIPENTEAFF. DNA of the CDR3: TGTGCCAGCAGTTTGATCCCGGAGAACACTGAAGCTTTCTTT.

Many counts were recorded for this clonotype. The chain links TRBV28 to TRBJ2-5, with 7 positions matching TRBD2. Germline CDR1 reads MDHEN; CDR2 reads SYDVKM. This CDR3 is 13 amino acids long. Losses at the gene ends were 2 bases for V and 5 bases for J; bases not matched to a gene: 2. CDR3 residues: CASSLTSVETQYF. CDR3 coding DNA: TGTGCCAGCAGTTTAACTAGCGTCGAGACCCAGTACTTC. Together with reference TRBV28 and TRBJ2-5, the CDR3 gives the full variable domain: DVKVTQSSRYLVKRTGEKVFLECVQDMDHENMFWYRQDPGLGLRLIYFSYDVKMKEKGDIPEGYSVSREKKERFSLILESASTNQTSMYLCASSLTSVETQYFGPGTRLLVL.

The V call is TRBV6-4, the J call TRBJ1-2, with TRBD1 identical over 9 bases. Trimming took 6 bases from V and 8 from J; bases not matched to a gene: 4. CDR3 size: 12 residues. Germline V CDR1 and CDR2: MRHNA, SNTAGT. The CDR3 sequence: CASRDRGEGYTF. The DNA of the CDR3 is TGTGCCAGCAGAGACAGGGGGGAAGGCTACACCTTC.

This clonotype came up many times. CDR3: CSVEGVQGGTYEQYF. CDR3 sequence (DNA): TGCAGCGTTGAAGGGGTCCAGGGGGGAACCTACGAGCAGTACTTC. V gene TRBV29-1 combines with J gene TRBJ2-7, with D maybe TRBD1 (7 bases). Germline V lookup: CDR1 SQVTM, CDR2 ANQGSEA. Trimming took 1 base from V and 2 from J, leaving 15 bases between them. The CDR3 extends over 15 amino acids.

The chain joins TRBV27 to TRBJ2-7; 9 bases align to TRBD2. The CDR3 covers 13 residues. Germline assignment: CDR1 MNHEY and CDR2 SMNVEV (reference sequence). J lost 6 bases, V lost 5 bases, and 5 bases had no gene match. CDR3 DNA sequence: TGTGCCAGCAGTCCGATAGCGGGAGTCGAGCAGTACTTC. Amino acids: CASSPIAGVEQYF.